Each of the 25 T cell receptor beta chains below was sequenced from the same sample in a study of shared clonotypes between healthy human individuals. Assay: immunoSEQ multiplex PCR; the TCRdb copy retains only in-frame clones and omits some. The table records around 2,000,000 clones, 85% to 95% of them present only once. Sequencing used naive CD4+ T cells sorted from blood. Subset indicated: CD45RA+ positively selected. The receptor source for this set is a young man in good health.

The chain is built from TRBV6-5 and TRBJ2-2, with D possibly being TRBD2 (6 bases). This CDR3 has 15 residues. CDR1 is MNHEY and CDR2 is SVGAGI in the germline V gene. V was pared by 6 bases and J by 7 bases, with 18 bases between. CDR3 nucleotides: TGTGCCAGCAGGTCACCGGGACTCCCCGGCGGGGAGCTGTTTTTT. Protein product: CASRSPGLPGGELFF.

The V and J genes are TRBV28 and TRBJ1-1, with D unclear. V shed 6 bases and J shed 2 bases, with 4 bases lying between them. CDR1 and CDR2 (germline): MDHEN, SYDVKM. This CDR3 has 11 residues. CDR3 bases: TGTGCCAGCAGCATAAACACTGAAGCTTTCTTT. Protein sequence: CASSINTEAFF.

Here the CDR3 reads CASSLSAGTDTQYF. The CDR3 DNA reads TGTGCCAGCAGCTTATCTGCCGGCACAGATACGCAGTATTTT. This chain links TRBV7-2 with TRBJ2-3; D is undetermined. CDR3 length: 14 residues. The V gene lost 2 bases and the J gene lost 1 base, with 7 bases spanning the gap. Germline V gene sequence: CDR1 SGHTA, CDR2 FQGNSA.

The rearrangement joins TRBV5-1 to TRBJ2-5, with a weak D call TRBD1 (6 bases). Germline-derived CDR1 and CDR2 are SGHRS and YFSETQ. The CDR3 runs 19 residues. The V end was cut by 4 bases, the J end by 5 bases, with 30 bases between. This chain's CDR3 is CASSPKLTRGRGEVETQYF. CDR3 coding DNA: TGCGCCAGCAGCCCGAAACTCACCCGGGGCAGGGGAGAAGTCGAGACCCAGTACTTC.

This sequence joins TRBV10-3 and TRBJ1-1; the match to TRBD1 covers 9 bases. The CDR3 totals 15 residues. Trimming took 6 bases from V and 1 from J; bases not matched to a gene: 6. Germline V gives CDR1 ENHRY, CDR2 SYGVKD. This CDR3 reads CAISAPGQGNTEAFF. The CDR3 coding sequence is TGTGCCATCAGCGCCCCGGGACAGGGGAACACTGAAGCTTTCTTT.

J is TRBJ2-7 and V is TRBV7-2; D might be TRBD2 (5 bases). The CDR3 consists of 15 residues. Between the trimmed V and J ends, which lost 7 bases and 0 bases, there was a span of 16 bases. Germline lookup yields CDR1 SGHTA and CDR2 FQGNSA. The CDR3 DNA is TGTGCCAGCACCCAGGAGGCCCTGATCTCCTACGAGCAGTACTTC. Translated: CASTQEALISYEQYF.

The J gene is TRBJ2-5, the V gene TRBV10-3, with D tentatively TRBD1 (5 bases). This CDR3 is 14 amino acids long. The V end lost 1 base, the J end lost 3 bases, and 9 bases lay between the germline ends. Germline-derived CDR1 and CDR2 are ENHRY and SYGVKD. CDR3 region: CAISEWAGKETQYF. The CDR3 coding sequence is TGTGCCATCAGTGAGTGGGCAGGGAAAGAGACCCAGTACTTC.

The chain's CDR3 is CASSLSERVRYNEQFF. CDR3 nucleotides: TGTGCCAGCAGTTTAAGTGAGCGGGTGAGGTACAATGAGCAGTTCTTC. J is TRBJ2-1 and V is TRBV27; tentatively, D is TRBD2 (6 bases). The CDR3 is 16 residues long. CDR1 is MNHEY, CDR2 SMNVEV, per germline (reference sequence). The V gene lost 2 bases and the J gene lost 4 bases, with 15 bases spanning the gap.

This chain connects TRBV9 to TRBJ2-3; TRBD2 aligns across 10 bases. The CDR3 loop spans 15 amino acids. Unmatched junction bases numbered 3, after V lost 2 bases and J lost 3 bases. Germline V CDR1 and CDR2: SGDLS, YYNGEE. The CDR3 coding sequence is TGTGCCAGCAGCGTCGGACTAGCGGTAACAGATACGCAGTATTTT. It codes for CASSVGLAVTDTQYF. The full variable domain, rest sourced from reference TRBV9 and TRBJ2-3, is DSGVTQTPKHLITATGQRVTLRCSPRSGDLSVYWYQQSLDQGLQFLIQYYNGEERAKGNILERFSAQQFPDLHSELNLSSLELGDSALYFCASSVGLAVTDTQYFGPGTRLTVL.

DNA of the CDR3: TGTGCCAGCAGTCCGTCAACAGGGTCCTTTCGTCAGCCCCAGCATTTT. Translation: CASSPSTGSFRQPQHF. This chain links TRBV28 with TRBJ1-5; D may be TRBD1 (6 bases). Trimming took off 5 bases at V and 6 bases at J, with 20 bases between the two ends. The CDR3 spans 16 residues. The germline CDR1 and CDR2 sequences are MDHEN and SYDVKM.

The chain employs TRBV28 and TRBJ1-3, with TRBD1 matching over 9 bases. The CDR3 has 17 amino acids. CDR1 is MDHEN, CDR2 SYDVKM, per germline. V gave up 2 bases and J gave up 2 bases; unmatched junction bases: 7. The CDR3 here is CASSLGGQGLTGNTIYF. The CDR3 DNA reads TGTGCCAGCAGTTTAGGGGGACAGGGCCTAACTGGAAACACCATATATTTT. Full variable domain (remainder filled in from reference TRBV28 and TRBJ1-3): DVKVTQSSRYLVKRTGEKVFLECVQDMDHENMFWYRQDPGLGLRLIYFSYDVKMKEKGDIPEGYSVSREKKERFSLILESASTNQTSMYLCASSLGGQGLTGNTIYFGEGSWLTVV.

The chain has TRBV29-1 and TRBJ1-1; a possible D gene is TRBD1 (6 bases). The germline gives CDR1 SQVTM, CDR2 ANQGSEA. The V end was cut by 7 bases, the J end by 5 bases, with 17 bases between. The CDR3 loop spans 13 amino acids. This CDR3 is CSGSTGSLTEAFF. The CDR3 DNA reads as TGCAGCGGAAGCACAGGGTCCTTGACTGAAGCTTTCTTT.

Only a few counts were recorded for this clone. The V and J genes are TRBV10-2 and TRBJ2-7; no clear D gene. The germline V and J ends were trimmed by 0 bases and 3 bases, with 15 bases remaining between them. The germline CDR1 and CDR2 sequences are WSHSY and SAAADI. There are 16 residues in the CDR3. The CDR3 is CASSESVGPRVYEQYF. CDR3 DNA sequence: TGCGCCAGCAGTGAGTCGGTAGGACCAAGAGTCTACGAGCAGTACTTC.

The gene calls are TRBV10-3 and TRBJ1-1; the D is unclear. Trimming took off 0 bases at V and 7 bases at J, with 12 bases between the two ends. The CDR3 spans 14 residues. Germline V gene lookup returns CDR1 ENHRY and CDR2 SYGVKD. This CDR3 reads CAISESLGPHEAFF. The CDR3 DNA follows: TGTGCCATCAGTGAGTCTCTCGGGCCCCATGAAGCTTTCTTT.

CDR3 residues: CASSPPGTQNQPQHF. CDR3 DNA: TGTGCCAGCAGCCCCCCCGGGACACAGAATCAGCCCCAGCATTTT. The chain links TRBV6-5 to TRBJ1-5; tentatively, D is TRBD1 (6 bases). V was trimmed by 6 bases and J by 4 bases, leaving 16 bases between them. There are 15 residues in the CDR3. Germline V gene lookup returns CDR1 MNHEY and CDR2 SVGAGI.

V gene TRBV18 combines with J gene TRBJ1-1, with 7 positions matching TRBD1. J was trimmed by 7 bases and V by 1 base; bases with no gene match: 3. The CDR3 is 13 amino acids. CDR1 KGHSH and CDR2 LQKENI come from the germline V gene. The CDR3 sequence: CASSPQGQSEAFF. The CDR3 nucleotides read TGTGCCAGCTCACCACAGGGACAGAGTGAAGCTTTCTTT.

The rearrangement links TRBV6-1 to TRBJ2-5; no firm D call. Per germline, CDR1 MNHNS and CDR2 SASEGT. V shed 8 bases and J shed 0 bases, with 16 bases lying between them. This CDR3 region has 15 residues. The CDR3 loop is CASSSDLLYQETQYF. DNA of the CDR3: TGTGCCAGCTCATCGGATCTTTTGTACCAAGAGACCCAGTACTTC.

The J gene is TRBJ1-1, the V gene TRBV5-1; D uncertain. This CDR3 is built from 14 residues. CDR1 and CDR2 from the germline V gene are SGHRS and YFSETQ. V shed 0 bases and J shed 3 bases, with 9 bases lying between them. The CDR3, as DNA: TGCGCCAGCAGCTTGGCGGAAATTTACACTGAAGCTTTCTTT. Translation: CASSLAEIYTEAFF.

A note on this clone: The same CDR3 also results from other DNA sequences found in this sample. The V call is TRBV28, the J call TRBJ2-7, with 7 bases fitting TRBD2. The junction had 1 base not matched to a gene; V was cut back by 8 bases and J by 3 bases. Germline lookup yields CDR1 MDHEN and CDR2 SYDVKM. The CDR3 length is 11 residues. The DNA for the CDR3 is TGTGCCAGCGCGGGAGTCTACGAGCAGTACTTC. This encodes CASAGVYEQYF.

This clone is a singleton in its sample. CDR3 sequence reads: CASSQDYRKPQHF. The CDR3 coding sequence is TGCGCCAGCAGCCAAGATTATAGAAAGCCCCAGCATTTT. The genes are TRBV4-1 and TRBJ1-5; no clear D gene. CDR3 length: 13 amino acids. V was clipped by 0 bases and J by 8 bases, with 8 bases between them. Germline V gene lookup returns CDR1 MGHRA and CDR2 YSYEKL.

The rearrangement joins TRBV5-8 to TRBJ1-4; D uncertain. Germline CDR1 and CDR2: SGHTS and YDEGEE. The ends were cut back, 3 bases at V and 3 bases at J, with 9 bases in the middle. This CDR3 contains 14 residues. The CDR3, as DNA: TGTGCCAGCAGCTCTTATTTAGCTAATGAAAAACTGTTTTTT. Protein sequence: CASSSYLANEKLFF.

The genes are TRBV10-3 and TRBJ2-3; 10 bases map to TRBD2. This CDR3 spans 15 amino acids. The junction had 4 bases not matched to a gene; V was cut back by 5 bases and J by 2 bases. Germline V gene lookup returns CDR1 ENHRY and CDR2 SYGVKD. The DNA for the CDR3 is TGTGCCATCAGTAGTGGACTAGCGGACACAGATACGCAGTATTTT. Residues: CAISSGLADTDTQYF.

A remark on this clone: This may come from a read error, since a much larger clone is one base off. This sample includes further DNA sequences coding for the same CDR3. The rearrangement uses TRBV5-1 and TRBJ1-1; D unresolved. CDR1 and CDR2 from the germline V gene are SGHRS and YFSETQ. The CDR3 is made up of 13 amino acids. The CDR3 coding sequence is TGCGCCAGCACAAGATCCGACGGCACTGAAGCCTTCTTT. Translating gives CASTRSDGTEAFF.

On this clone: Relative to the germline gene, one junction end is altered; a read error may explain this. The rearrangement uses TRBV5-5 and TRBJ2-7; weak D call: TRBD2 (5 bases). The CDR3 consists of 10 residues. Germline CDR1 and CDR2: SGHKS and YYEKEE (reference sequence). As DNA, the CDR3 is TGTGCCAGCAGCTACGAGGGAGCGGACTTC. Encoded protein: CASSYEGADF. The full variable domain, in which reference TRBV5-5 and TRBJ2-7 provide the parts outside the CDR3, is DAGVTQSPTHLIKTRGQQVTLRCSPISGHKSVSWYQQVLGQGPQFIFQYYEKEERGRGNFPDRFSARQFPNYSSELNVNALLLGDSALYLCASSYEGADFGPGTRLTVT.

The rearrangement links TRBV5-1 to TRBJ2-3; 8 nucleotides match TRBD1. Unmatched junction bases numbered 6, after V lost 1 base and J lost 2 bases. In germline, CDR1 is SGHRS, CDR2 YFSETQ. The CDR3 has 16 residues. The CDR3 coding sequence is TGCGCCAGCAGCTTGTACAGACAGGGGAACACAGATACGCAGTATTTT. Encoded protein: CASSLYRQGNTDTQYF.